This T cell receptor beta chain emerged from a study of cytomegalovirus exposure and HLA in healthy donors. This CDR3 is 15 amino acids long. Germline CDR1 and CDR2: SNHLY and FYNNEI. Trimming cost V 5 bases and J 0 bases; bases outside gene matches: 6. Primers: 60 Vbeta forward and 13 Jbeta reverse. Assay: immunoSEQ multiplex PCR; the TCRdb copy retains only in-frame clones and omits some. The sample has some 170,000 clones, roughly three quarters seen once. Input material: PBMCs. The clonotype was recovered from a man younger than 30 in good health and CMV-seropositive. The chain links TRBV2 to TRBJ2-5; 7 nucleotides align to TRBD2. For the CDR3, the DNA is TGTGCCAGCAGTTTTGGGACTACCGACCAAGAGACCCAGTACTTC. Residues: CASSFGTTDQETQYF. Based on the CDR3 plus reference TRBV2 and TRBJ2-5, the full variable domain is EPEVTQTPSHQVTQMGQEVILRCVPISNHLYFYWYRQILGQKVEFLVSFYNNEISEKSEIFDDQFSVERPDGSNFTLKIRSTKLEDSAMYFCASSFGTTDQETQYFGPGTRLLVL.